This is a list of T cell receptor beta chains from one sample in a study of OX40 agonist ivuxolimab in advanced cancers. Profiled with immunoSEQ multiplex PCR; TCRdb holds only in-frame clones, not every one. The sample carries around 70,000 clones, around 93% recorded once. The material was CD4+ or CD8+ T cells sorted from blood, obtained in a trial of the OX40 agonist ivuxolimab. These TCRs come from an adult with an advanced solid tumor such as melanoma, head and neck, liver or kidney cancer. The CDR3 runs from the conserved cysteine through the conserved F or W. Each record gives: D gene, V gene, J gene, clone size, CDR3 protein, CDR3 DNA. A D gene is named only where the DNA matches it firmly. For some rows the clone size is stated as once, few or many, or as a class when expanded; others skip it.

D gene: .; V gene: TRBV7-2; J gene: TRBJ2-7; clone size: .; CDR3 protein: CASSLRRGKDEQYF; CDR3 DNA: TGTGCCAGCAGCTTAAGGAGGGGAAAGGACGAGCAGTACTTC
D gene: .; V gene: TRBV19; J gene: TRBJ1-3; clone size: .; CDR3 protein: CASSRGRVGNTIYF; CDR3 DNA: TGTGCCAGTAGTCGGGGCAGGGTTGGAAACACCATATATTTT
D gene: .; V gene: TRBV6-1; J gene: TRBJ2-7; clone size: .; CDR3 protein: CALTEGGKVNEQYF; CDR3 DNA: TGTGCCCTTACTGAGGGGGGCAAGGTCAACGAGCAGTACTTC
D gene: .; V gene: TRBV30; J gene: TRBJ1-5; clone size: .; CDR3 protein: CAWTEGGILTQPQHF; CDR3 DNA: TGTGCCTGGACTGAGGGGGGGATTTTAACGCAGCCCCAGCATTTT
D gene: .; V gene: TRBV6-6; J gene: TRBJ2-5; clone size: .; CDR3 protein: CASSSRSRETQYF; CDR3 DNA: TGTGCCAGCAGTTCACGTTCAAGAGAGACCCAGTACTTC
D gene: .; V gene: TRBV5-1; J gene: TRBJ2-3; clone size: .; CDR3 protein: CASSLDGNAGHTDTQYF; CDR3 DNA: TGCGCCAGCAGCTTGGACGGTAATGCTGGACACACAGATACGCAGTATTTT
D gene: TRBD2; V gene: TRBV13; J gene: TRBJ2-1; clone size: few; CDR3 protein: CASSAGLATYNEQFF; CDR3 DNA: TGTGCCAGCAGCGCTGGACTAGCGACGTACAATGAGCAGTTCTTC
D gene: .; V gene: TRBV7-9; J gene: TRBJ2-1; clone size: once; CDR3 protein: CASAGSSYNEQFF; CDR3 DNA: TGTGCCAGCGCAGGGAGCTCCTACAATGAGCAGTTCTTC
D gene: .; V gene: TRBV19; J gene: TRBJ1-3; clone size: .; CDR3 protein: CASIDRGGGNTIYF; CDR3 DNA: TGTGCCAGTATTGATAGGGGCGGTGGAAACACCATATATTTT
D gene: .; V gene: TRBV5-6; J gene: TRBJ1-1; clone size: once; CDR3 protein: CASSLGLQNTEAFF; CDR3 DNA: TGTGCCAGCAGCTTGGGGCTCCAGAACACTGAAGCTTTCTTT
D gene: .; V gene: TRBV6-1; J gene: TRBJ1-5; clone size: .; CDR3 protein: CASSEQGNNQPQHF; CDR3 DNA: TGTGCCAGCAGTGAACAGGGAAACAATCAGCCCCAGCATTTT
D gene: .; V gene: TRBV6-6; J gene: TRBJ2-5; clone size: .; CDR3 protein: CASSYGGGETQYF; CDR3 DNA: TGTGCCAGCAGTTACGGGGGAGGAGAGACCCAGTACTTC
D gene: .; V gene: TRBV11-1; J gene: TRBJ1-2; clone size: once; CDR3 protein: CASSLGLGYGYTF; CDR3 DNA: TGTGCCAGCAGCTTAGGTCTGGGGTATGGCTACACCTTC
D gene: .; V gene: TRBV29-1; J gene: TRBJ1-5; clone size: .; CDR3 protein: CSVERIGTSNQPQHF; CDR3 DNA: TGCAGCGTTGAACGTATAGGGACTAGCAATCAGCCCCAGCATTTT
D gene: .; V gene: TRBV7-9; J gene: TRBJ2-2; clone size: .; CDR3 protein: CASTSLNRGTGELFF; CDR3 DNA: TGTGCCAGCACCTCCCTTAATCGGGGGACCGGGGAGCTGTTTTTT
D gene: TRBD1; V gene: TRBV19; J gene: TRBJ1-3; clone size: .; CDR3 protein: CASSLVTGLGSGNTIYF; CDR3 DNA: TGTGCCAGTAGCCTCGTGACAGGGCTCGGGTCTGGAAACACCATATATTTT
D gene: TRBD1; V gene: TRBV5-1; J gene: TRBJ1-1; clone size: .; CDR3 protein: CASSSPDRGMNTEAFF; CDR3 DNA: TGCGCCAGCAGCTCCCCGGACAGGGGGATGAACACTGAAGCTTTCTTT
D gene: .; V gene: TRBV5-1; J gene: TRBJ1-2; clone size: .; CDR3 protein: CASSSTNYGYTF; CDR3 DNA: TGCGCCAGCAGCTCGACTAACTATGGCTACACCTTC
D gene: .; V gene: TRBV29-1; J gene: TRBJ1-5; clone size: once; CDR3 protein: CSVSAGSSNQPQHF; CDR3 DNA: TGCAGCGTCTCGGCGGGGTCTAGCAATCAGCCCCAGCATTTT
D gene: TRBD1; V gene: TRBV11-2; J gene: TRBJ1-2; clone size: .; CDR3 protein: CASSIGTGGFGYTF; CDR3 DNA: TGTGCCAGCAGCATCGGGACAGGGGGTTTTGGCTACACCTTC
D gene: .; V gene: TRBV2; J gene: TRBJ1-5; clone size: .; CDR3 protein: CASSDRAGNQPQHF; CDR3 DNA: TGTGCCAGCAGTGACCGGGCGGGCAATCAGCCCCAGCATTTT
D gene: .; V gene: TRBV11-3; J gene: TRBJ2-3; clone size: .; CDR3 protein: CASSPRPFGGGDTQYF; CDR3 DNA: TGTGCCAGCAGCCCCAGACCCTTCGGAGGGGGGGATACGCAGTATTTT
D gene: TRBD1; V gene: TRBV10-3; J gene: TRBJ1-1; clone size: .; CDR3 protein: CAISESQGPTEAFF; CDR3 DNA: TGTGCCATCAGTGAATCACAGGGGCCCACTGAAGCTTTCTTT
D gene: .; V gene: TRBV9; J gene: TRBJ1-1; clone size: .; CDR3 protein: CASSVGMLNTEAFF; CDR3 DNA: TGTGCCAGCAGCGTAGGCATGCTGAACACTGAAGCTTTCTTT
D gene: .; V gene: TRBV4-1; J gene: TRBJ1-2; clone size: .; CDR3 protein: CASSPSSTGGYGYTF; CDR3 DNA: TGCGCCAGCAGCCCTTCATCGACGGGAGGGTATGGCTACACCTTC
D gene: TRBD2; V gene: TRBV30; J gene: TRBJ2-5; clone size: .; CDR3 protein: CAWSTGGAQETQYF; CDR3 DNA: TGTGCCTGGAGTACGGGGGGGGCGCAAGAGACCCAGTACTTC
D gene: .; V gene: TRBV11-2; J gene: TRBJ2-1; clone size: .; CDR3 protein: CASSPSGIGSYNEQFF; CDR3 DNA: TGTGCCAGCAGCCCATCTGGTATAGGCTCCTACAATGAGCAGTTCTTC
D gene: .; V gene: TRBV30; J gene: TRBJ1-2; clone size: once; CDR3 protein: CAWSVGGAGGYTF; CDR3 DNA: TGTGCCTGGAGTGTTGGAGGGGCTGGCGGCTACACCTTC
D gene: TRBD2; V gene: TRBV7-6; J gene: TRBJ2-7; clone size: .; CDR3 protein: CASSLAASGGGGEQYF; CDR3 DNA: TGTGCCAGCAGCTTAGCGGCTAGCGGGGGCGGGGGCGAGCAGTACTTC
D gene: TRBD1; V gene: TRBV5-4; J gene: TRBJ2-1; clone size: .; CDR3 protein: CASSGRDSTNEQFF; CDR3 DNA: TGTGCCAGCAGCGGACGGGACAGTACTAATGAGCAGTTCTTC
D gene: .; V gene: TRBV6-6; J gene: TRBJ2-2; clone size: .; CDR3 protein: CASQIAGQGIGELFF; CDR3 DNA: TGTGCCAGCCAGATCGCAGGCCAGGGCATCGGGGAGCTGTTTTTT
D gene: .; V gene: TRBV5-6; J gene: TRBJ2-5; clone size: .; CDR3 protein: CASSWGASPFGTQYF; CDR3 DNA: TGTGCCAGCAGCTGGGGGGCCAGTCCGTTTGGGACCCAGTACTTC
D gene: TRBD1; V gene: TRBV5-5; J gene: TRBJ1-3; clone size: .; CDR3 protein: CASSTTYRGGNTIYF; CDR3 DNA: TGTGCCAGCAGCACCACTTACAGGGGAGGAAACACCATATATTTT
D gene: TRBD2; V gene: TRBV2; J gene: TRBJ2-7; clone size: .; CDR3 protein: CASSALGIAGVYEQYF; CDR3 DNA: TGTGCCAGCAGCGCCCTCGGAATAGCGGGAGTTTACGAGCAGTACTTC
D gene: .; V gene: TRBV27; J gene: TRBJ2-6; clone size: .; CDR3 protein: CASSLSLLISGANVLTF; CDR3 DNA: TGTGCCAGCAGTTTATCCCTTCTAATCTCTGGGGCCAACGTCCTGACTTTC
D gene: TRBD2; V gene: TRBV7-9; J gene: TRBJ2-5; clone size: .; CDR3 protein: CASSRWTSGQETQYF; CDR3 DNA: TGTGCCAGCAGCCGTTGGACTAGCGGACAAGAGACCCAGTACTTC
D gene: TRBD2; V gene: TRBV5-1; J gene: TRBJ2-1; clone size: .; CDR3 protein: CASSLVGTSGTTEQFF; CDR3 DNA: TGCGCCAGCAGCTTGGTGGGGACTAGCGGGACGACTGAGCAGTTCTTC
D gene: .; V gene: TRBV12-1; J gene: TRBJ1-6; clone size: .; CDR3 protein: CASSFWQNYLTPLHF; CDR3 DNA: TGTGCCAGCAGCTTTTGGCAAAACTACTTGACACCCCTCCACTTT
D gene: .; V gene: TRBV30; J gene: TRBJ2-2; clone size: .; CDR3 protein: CAWSNPGRGAGELFF; CDR3 DNA: TGTGCCTGGAGTAACCCGGGCCGAGGGGCCGGGGAGCTGTTTTTT
D gene: .; V gene: TRBV10-2; J gene: TRBJ1-1; clone size: .; CDR3 protein: CASRQRPDKNTEAFF; CDR3 DNA: TGCGCCAGCAGACAAAGACCCGACAAGAACACTGAAGCTTTCTTT
D gene: .; V gene: TRBV19; J gene: TRBJ2-5; clone size: .; CDR3 protein: CASTGGHPQETQYF; CDR3 DNA: TGTGCCAGTACCGGGGGACACCCCCAAGAGACCCAGTACTTC
D gene: .; V gene: TRBV5-4; J gene: TRBJ2-7; clone size: .; CDR3 protein: CASSQGGDSYEQYF; CDR3 DNA: TGTGCCAGCAGCCAAGGGGGGGACTCCTACGAGCAGTACTTC
D gene: .; V gene: TRBV6-7; J gene: TRBJ2-7; clone size: .; CDR3 protein: CASSFSLSGSSYEQYF; CDR3 DNA: TGTGCCAGCAGTTTCTCACTTAGCGGTAGCTCCTACGAGCAGTACTTC
D gene: TRBD2; V gene: TRBV11-2; J gene: TRBJ2-5; clone size: .; CDR3 protein: CASSAQRGGLETQYF; CDR3 DNA: TGTGCCAGCAGCGCTCAGCGGGGGGGCCTAGAGACCCAGTACTTC
D gene: TRBD1; V gene: TRBV19; J gene: TRBJ1-1; clone size: once; CDR3 protein: CASSIISPIGPDRANTEAFF; CDR3 DNA: TGTGCCAGTAGTATTATCTCCCCAATCGGCCCGGACAGGGCGAACACTGAAGCTTTCTTT
D gene: .; V gene: TRBV15; J gene: TRBJ1-4; clone size: .; CDR3 protein: CATSRDRADEKLFF; CDR3 DNA: TGTGCCACCAGCAGAGACCGGGCAGATGAAAAACTGTTTTTT
D gene: TRBD1; V gene: TRBV7-9; J gene: TRBJ1-2; clone size: .; CDR3 protein: CASSFVPGQGAFGYTF; CDR3 DNA: TGTGCCAGCAGCTTCGTACCGGGACAGGGGGCGTTTGGCTACACCTTC
D gene: .; V gene: TRBV2; J gene: TRBJ1-2; clone size: .; CDR3 protein: CASREEINYGYTF; CDR3 DNA: TGTGCCAGCAGGGAAGAAATCAACTATGGCTACACCTTC
D gene: .; V gene: TRBV6-6; J gene: TRBJ1-6; clone size: .; CDR3 protein: CASSPTPNSPLHF; CDR3 DNA: TGTGCCAGCAGTCCGACTCCTAATTCACCCCTCCACTTT
D gene: TRBD1; V gene: TRBV14; J gene: TRBJ1-2; clone size: .; CDR3 protein: CAIGRLFADRANYGYTF; CDR3 DNA: TGTGCCATAGGGAGGCTCTTCGCCGACAGGGCTAACTATGGCTACACCTTC
D gene: .; V gene: TRBV30; J gene: TRBJ2-4; clone size: .; CDR3 protein: CAWSVPPAQNIQYF; CDR3 DNA: TGTGCCTGGAGTGTACCCCCCGCCCAAAACATTCAGTACTTC
D gene: TRBD1; V gene: TRBV28; J gene: TRBJ1-5; clone size: .; CDR3 protein: CASRLQGDQPQHF; CDR3 DNA: TGTGCCAGCAGACTACAGGGGGATCAGCCCCAGCATTTT
D gene: TRBD1; V gene: TRBV2; J gene: TRBJ2-1; clone size: .; CDR3 protein: CASRSKTGGSYNEQFF; CDR3 DNA: TGTGCCAGCAGAAGTAAGACAGGGGGCTCCTACAATGAGCAGTTCTTC
D gene: .; V gene: TRBV7-6; J gene: TRBJ2-2; clone size: .; CDR3 protein: CASSLSRGSGELFF; CDR3 DNA: TGTGCCAGCAGCTTATCGAGGGGGTCGGGGGAGCTGTTTTTT
D gene: TRBD1; V gene: TRBV6-1; J gene: TRBJ1-1; clone size: .; CDR3 protein: CASSAQGTGVGDTYTEAFF; CDR3 DNA: TGTGCCAGCAGTGCCCAGGGGACAGGGGTCGGGGATACGTACACTGAAGCTTTCTTT
D gene: .; V gene: TRBV18; J gene: TRBJ2-2; clone size: .; CDR3 protein: CASSPVRSSNTGELFF; CDR3 DNA: TGTGCCAGCTCACCAGTAAGGTCCTCGAACACCGGGGAGCTGTTTTTT